This T cell receptor beta chain is drawn from a study of neoadjuvant anti-PD-1 for oral cavity cancer. Trimming took off 5 bases at V and 3 bases at J, with 13 bases between the two ends. CDR1 is MNHEY, CDR2 SVGAGI, per germline. The CDR3 extends over 15 amino acids. Produced via immunoSEQ multiplex PCR; TCRdb's table is partial and in-frame only. This table has more than 6,500 clones, approximately 46% appearing once. The source of this sequence is a person aged 40 to 85 with oral cavity squamous cell carcinoma. The sequencing here drew on tumor tissue, taken before nivolumab (anti-PD-1) treatment. V gene TRBV6-5 combines with J gene TRBJ2-2; possibly TRBD1 for D (6 bases). CDR3 residues: CASSPRGQDTGELFF. As DNA, the CDR3 is TGTGCCAGCAGTCCTCGGGGACAAGACACCGGGGAGCTGTTTTTT.